What follows are 16 T cell receptor beta chains derived from one specimen sequenced in a study of blood T cell repertoires in COVID-19. The protocol was immunoSEQ multiplex PCR, while the TCRdb copy is restricted to in-frame clones and leaves out a portion. The data show a few hundred thousand clones, 85% to 90% seen once. Sequences were obtained from peripheral blood. All receptors come from a woman in her thirties with COVID-19, enrolled during active disease.

The chain has TRBV6-5 and TRBJ1-5; the D is unclear. The CDR3 extends over 15 amino acids. Trimming shortened V by 5 bases and J by 4 bases, and 15 bases separated the two germline ends. Looked up from germline, CDR1 is MNHEY and CDR2 is SVGAGI. CDR3 sequence: CASSTGSLRNQPQHF. The CDR3 bases are TGTGCCAGCAGTACCGGGAGCTTAAGAAATCAGCCCCAGCATTTT.

The chain combines TRBV7-9 with TRBJ2-7; possible D gene TRBD2, 5 bases. Germline V gene sequence: CDR1 SEHNR, CDR2 FQNEAQ (reference sequence). The CDR3 runs 14 residues. Trimming removed 4 bases at V and 5 bases at J, with 15 bases between. CDR3 bases: TGTGCCAGCAGCTCGGGGTTGGGGTCGGACGAGCAGTACGTC. As protein: CASSSGLGSDEQYV.

The chain employs TRBV2 and TRBJ1-1, with D uncertain. Trimming took 4 bases from V and 3 from J, leaving 3 bases between them. The CDR3 is 11 residues long. CDR1 is SNHLY and CDR2 is FYNNEI in the germline V gene. This CDR3 is CASSVYTEAFF. CDR3 nucleotides: TGTGCCAGCAGTGTATACACTGAAGCTTTCTTT.

This clone occurred once. The chain links TRBV28 to TRBJ2-1, with TRBD2 identical over 12 bases. Looked up from germline, CDR1 is MDHEN and CDR2 is SYDVKM. The CDR3 length is 17 residues. Trimming at V came to 6 bases and at J to 3 bases, leaving 9 bases not matched to a gene. CDR3 coding DNA: TGTGCCAGCAGCCGACGGGGGGGACTAGCGGGCTACAATGAGCAGTTCTTC. This translates into CASSRRGGLAGYNEQFF. Using reference TRBV28 and TRBJ2-1 for the parts outside the CDR3, the full variable domain is DVKVTQSSRYLVKRTGEKVFLECVQDMDHENMFWYRQDPGLGLRLIYFSYDVKMKEKGDIPEGYSVSREKKERFSLILESASTNQTSMYLCASSRRGGLAGYNEQFFGPGTRLTVL.

This chain links TRBV20-1 with TRBJ2-7, with D possibly TRBD1 on 5 matching bases. V lost 3 bases to trimming and J lost 5 bases, with 11 bases between them. The germline V gene encodes CDR1 DFQATT and CDR2 SNEGSKA (reference sequence). The CDR3 extends over 12 amino acids. CDR3 sequence: CSASQGEDEQYV. The CDR3 DNA reads as TGCAGTGCTAGTCAGGGCGAGGACGAGCAGTACGTC.

This rearrangement joins TRBV27 to TRBJ2-6, with a tentative D call TRBD1 (6 bases). Germline V gives CDR1 MNHEY, CDR2 SMNVEV (reference sequence). The CDR3 is 16 amino acids. V was pared by 2 bases and J by 3 bases, with 11 bases between. The CDR3 DNA reads TGTGCCAGCAGTTTAGTTTGGGGGCTTGGGGCCAACGTCCTGACTTTC. Translation gives CASSLVWGLGANVLTF.

This rearrangement joins TRBV10-3 to TRBJ1-5; D is perhaps TRBD1 (5 bases). In germline, CDR1 is ENHRY, CDR2 SYGVKD. The CDR3 spans 11 residues. The V end was cut by 8 bases, the J end by 3 bases, with 5 bases between. CDR3 sequence (DNA): TGTGCCATCGGGGCCAATCAGCCCCAGCATTTT. Residues: CAIGANQPQHF.

CDR3 in DNA: TGTGCCAGCAGCTTCGACAGGGGGCCAGGCTACACCTTC. This codes for CASSFDRGPGYTF. The chain couples TRBV7-9 to TRBJ1-2; 10 bases are a match to TRBD1. Looked up from germline, CDR1 is SEHNR and CDR2 is FQNEAQ (reference sequence). V lost 3 bases to trimming and J lost 8 bases; unmatched junction nucleotides: 3. This CDR3 has 13 residues.

The chain recombines TRBV19 with TRBJ1-1, with unresolved D. The CDR3 consists of 11 residues. CDR1 LNHDA and CDR2 SQIVND come from the germline V gene (reference sequence). The germline V and J ends were trimmed by 1 base and 11 bases, with 8 bases remaining between them. CDR3 protein: CASSIAGRAFF. In DNA form, the CDR3 reads TGTGCCAGTAGTATAGCGGGTCGCGCTTTCTTT.

The gene calls are TRBV11-2 and TRBJ1-1, with TRBD1 matching 7 bases. J lost 1 base, V lost 5 bases, and 4 bases had no gene match. This CDR3 has 14 residues. The germline CDR1 and CDR2 sequences are SGHAT and FQNNGV. The CDR3: CASSRTGTNTEAFF. CDR3 bases: TGTGCCAGCAGCCGGACAGGAACGAACACTGAAGCTTTCTTT.

This chain joins TRBV6-2 or TRBV6-3 and TRBJ1-1; possible D gene TRBD1, 5 bases. CDR3 length equals 13 residues. The germline CDR1 and CDR2 sequences are MNHEY and SVGEGT. V was shortened by 1 base and J by 11 bases, with 14 bases between the two germline ends. Here the CDR3 reads CASSYWGGDGAFF. CDR3 DNA sequence: TGTGCCAGCAGTTACTGGGGCGGCGACGGGGCTTTCTTT.

This clone was seen just once. The J gene is TRBJ1-3, the V gene TRBV28; the D is unclear. CDR3 length: 16 residues. V dropped 6 bases and J dropped 0 bases, with 15 bases sitting between them. Germline CDR1 reads MDHEN; CDR2 reads SYDVKM. As DNA, the CDR3 is TGTGCCAGCAGCCCCGGAAGCGGCCTCTCTGGAAACACCATATATTTT. Its translation is CASSPGSGLSGNTIYF. The whole variable domain, remainder taken from reference TRBV28 and TRBJ1-3, is DVKVTQSSRYLVKRTGEKVFLECVQDMDHENMFWYRQDPGLGLRLIYFSYDVKMKEKGDIPEGYSVSREKKERFSLILESASTNQTSMYLCASSPGSGLSGNTIYFGEGSWLTVV.

This clone was seen more than once but under ten times. J is TRBJ1-5 and V is TRBV6-2 or TRBV6-3, with D possibly TRBD1 on 6 matching bases. This CDR3 spans 17 amino acids. Trimming removed 6 bases at V and 3 bases at J, with 21 bases between. CDR1 is MNHEY, CDR2 SVGEGT, per germline. DNA of the CDR3: TGTGCCAGCAGCCAAACAGGGAGGGGGGCCCTCAATCAGCCCCAGCATTTT. Its protein product is CASSQTGRGALNQPQHF.

The chain uses TRBV20-1 and TRBJ1-5; possible D gene TRBD1, 6 bases. CDR1 is DFQATT, CDR2 SNEGSKA, per germline (reference sequence). CDR3 length: 13 residues. Trimming cost V 3 bases and J 4 bases, with 10 bases left between them. Here the CDR3 DNA reads TGCAGTGCTAGTCTCAGGGGAAATCAGCCCCAGCATTTT. It specifies CSASLRGNQPQHF.

The V call is TRBV7-6, the J call TRBJ2-3, with a weak D call TRBD2 (6 bases). Germline V gives CDR1 SGHVS, CDR2 FNYEAQ. The germline V and J ends were trimmed by 3 bases and 5 bases, with 9 bases remaining between them. The CDR3 contains 13 residues. The CDR3 bases are TGTGCCAGCAGCTTCCCGGGGGTAGATACGCAGTATTTT. Translating it yields CASSFPGVDTQYF.

V is TRBV5-1 and J is TRBJ1-6; TRBD1 agrees at 10 bases. Losses at the gene ends were 2 bases for V and 4 bases for J; bases not matched to a gene: 12. CDR3 length: 19 amino acids. From germline, CDR1 is SGHRS and CDR2 YFSETQ. CDR3 amino acids: CASSFKPPGQGMYNSPLHF. CDR3 in DNA: TGCGCCAGCAGCTTTAAGCCGCCGGGACAGGGGATGTATAATTCACCCCTCCACTTT.